These T cell receptor beta chains were read from a single sample in a study of T cell repertoires in cytomegalovirus infection. A single record per CDR3 protein comes from TCRdb applying MiXCR to the reads. This sample carries fewer than 200,000 distinct CDR3 sequences, about 15% of them seen once, and the ten largest clones take over 25%. Sequencing was done on a sample of PBMCs. The receptors were gathered from a human donor in good health (CMV status not recorded). Some clones in this sample may be carry-over from other donors' samples. CDR3s include the opening cysteine and the closing phenylalanine or tryptophan. A D gene is named only where the DNA matches it firmly.

>NA|TRBJ1-5|TRBV2
CASCPGLPNQPQHF
>TRBD1|TRBJ1-5|TRBV28
CASSLTGLGNQPQHF
>NA|TRBJ1-1|TRBV6-2/TRBV6-3
CASSPTDTEAFF
>TRBD2|TRBJ2-3|TRBV12-3/TRBV12-4
CASSPGTSGGAYTQYF
>NA|TRBJ1-2|TRBV7-2
CASSPLDRFDGYTF
>NA|TRBJ2-2|TRBV7-2
CASSLVALTGELFF
>TRBD2|TRBJ2-3|TRBV15
CATSRVAGVTDTQYF
>NA|TRBJ1-5|TRBV7-7
CASSRGENQPQHF
>NA|TRBJ2-7|TRBV5-6
CASSLGQPPYEQYF
>NA|TRBJ1-2|TRBV7-2
CASSPRSTEYVF
>NA|TRBJ1-4|TRBV12-3/TRBV12-4
CASSLRGANEKLFF
>NA|TRBJ2-3|TRBV5-4
CASSRTEEDTQYF
>TRBD1|TRBJ2-2|TRBV27
CASSTLGQPNTGELFF
>NA|TRBJ1-4|TRBV11-2
CASSPGTNYNEKLFF
>TRBD1|TRBJ1-1|TRBV12-3/TRBV12-4
CASSLTGPVTEAFF
>NA|TRBJ2-7|TRBV29-1
CSVAGASYEQYF
>TRBD1|TRBJ2-7|TRBV5-6
CASSQTGTGPLAYEQYF
>TRBD1|TRBJ1-6|TRBV14
CASSQATGGYNSPLHF
>NA|TRBJ2-2|TRBV19
CASTLDRRYTGELFF
>TRBD1|TRBJ2-7|TRBV10-3
CASQGDRSSYEQYF
>NA|TRBJ2-1|TRBV29-1
CSVEGPFYNEQFF
>NA|TRBJ2-1|TRBV11-2
CASSLGLQSEQFF
>NA|TRBJ2-1|TRBV28
CASSLWVGLANYNEQFF
>NA|TRBJ1-6|TRBV6-6
CASSYGVRGSYNSPLHF
>NA|TRBJ1-5|TRBV6-6
CASLTGSNQPQHF
>TRBD1|TRBJ2-7|TRBV7-2
CASSLGSGGQVSYEQYF
>NA|TRBJ1-5|TRBV12-3/TRBV12-4
CASSFGGSRQPQHF
>TRBD2|TRBJ2-1|TRBV6-1
CASTQSGGVYNEQFF